Here is one T cell receptor (beta chain) with its context. The sample is drawn from a study of blood T cell repertoires in COVID-19. Study information: PBMCs, B-cell-depleted T cells, or T cells provided the cDNA or gDNA that made up the material.

Per the germline V gene, CDR1 is SEHNR and CDR2 is FQNEAQ (reference sequence). CDR3 length: 14 amino acids. Trimming pared 4 bases from V and 5 bases from J, leaving 14 bases between. In Seattle, patients joined the study during active infection and were tracked longitudinally. Per the original methods: Reference gene primer amplification in the assay estimated nucleated cell counts. Only in-frame clones appear in the TCRdb table, and some are missing; sequencing was by immunoSEQ multiplex PCR. V and J calls and clone size are those listed in that table; D and trimming were worked out from the DNA. In the table there are 70,000 or so clones, approximately 84% of which are singletons.

Input material: peripheral blood. This TCR was sampled from a man aged 35 to 55 with COVID-19, enrolled during active disease. The rearrangement uses TRBV7-9 and TRBJ1-1; D remains ambiguous. The CDR3 reads CASSSRGVETEAFF. The CDR3 nucleotides are TGTGCCAGCAGCTCCCGCGGGGTGGAAACTGAAGCTTTCTTT. Variable domain in full (rest from reference TRBV7-9 and TRBJ1-1): DTGVSQNPRHKITKRGQNVTFRCDPISEHNRLYWYRQTLGQGPEFLTYFQNEAQLEKSRLLSDRFSAERPKGSFSTLEIQRTEQGDSAMYLCASSSRGVETEAFFGQGTRLTVV.